Listed here are 15 T cell receptor beta chains from one sample, sequenced in a study of T cells after yellow fever vaccination. Using its own MiXCR run on the 5' RACE reads, TCRdb lists one record per CDR3 protein. This sample has around 180,000 distinct CDR3 sequences; approximately 6.2% occur once, and the top ten carry 2.9%. The source material was CD4+ T cells sorted from PBMCs, sampled on the day of the first yellow fever vaccination. The source is a young man who received the YFV17D yellow fever vaccine.

This clonotype was counted many times. The chain combines TRBV12-3 or TRBV12-4 with TRBJ1-5; 7 bases align to TRBD1. Unmatched junction bases numbered 3, after V lost 3 bases and J lost 4 bases. The CDR3 consists of 14 residues. CDR3: CASSFSGGNQPQHF. The CDR3 nucleotides read TGTGCCAGCAGTTTTTCAGGGGGGAATCAGCCCCAGCATTTT.

The genes are TRBV7-2 and TRBJ1-5, with D possibly matching TRBD1 (5 bases). The V gene's germline CDR1 is SGHTA and CDR2 FQGNSA. The length of the CDR3 is 13 residues. Trimming shortened V by 5 bases and J by 6 bases, and 11 bases separated the two germline ends. Here the CDR3 reads CASSPRAPQPQHF. CDR3 nucleotides: TGTGCCAGCAGCCCCAGGGCCCCTCAGCCCCAGCATTTT. Looking up the rest from reference TRBV7-2 and TRBJ1-5 gives the full variable domain: GAGVSQSPSNKVTEKGKDVELRCDPISGHTALYWYRQSLGQGLEFLIYFQGNSAPDKSGLPSDRFSAERTGGSVSTLTIQRTQQEDSAVYLCASSPRAPQPQHFGDGTRLSIL.

The V and J genes are TRBV7-2 and TRBJ2-3, with D possibly being TRBD1 (5 bases). The V gene lost 4 bases and the J gene lost 4 bases, with 9 bases spanning the gap. There are 13 residues in the CDR3. Germline V gene data show CDR1 as SGHTA and CDR2 as FQGNSA. This CDR3 reads CASSWTPSDTQYF. Written as DNA, the CDR3 is TGTGCCAGCAGCTGGACACCTTCAGATACGCAGTATTTT.

This clonotype was counted at least ten times. V usage is TRBV10-3 and J usage is TRBJ1-3; no clear D gene. Between the trimmed V and J ends, which lost 8 bases and 0 bases, there was a span of 8 bases. Per the germline V gene, CDR1 is ENHRY and CDR2 is SYGVKD. The CDR3 length is 13 residues. The CDR3 spells CAIRQHSGNTIYF. CDR3 DNA sequence: TGTGCCATCCGGCAGCACTCTGGAAACACCATATATTTT.

The table lists this clonotype with a few counts. The chain joins TRBV20-1 to TRBJ1-2, with D tentatively TRBD1 (5 bases). The CDR3 spans 13 residues. V shed 0 bases and J shed 8 bases, with 13 bases lying between them. Germline-derived CDR1 and CDR2 are DFQATT and SNEGSKA (reference sequence). The CDR3 nucleotides are TGCAGTGCTAGAGAGAGGCAGGGAGACGGCTACACCTTC. Translated: CSARERQGDGYTF.

V gene TRBV5-1 combines with J gene TRBJ2-7, with D hard to call. CDR3 size: 15 residues. In germline, CDR1 is SGHRS, CDR2 YFSETQ. V gave up 3 bases and J gave up 7 bases, with 20 bases separating them. The DNA for the CDR3 is TGCGCCAGCAGCTCGACATTCCGAGGTCGCTGGGAGCAGTACTTC. Protein: CASSSTFRGRWEQYF.

The chain has TRBV10-3 and TRBJ2-1; possibly TRBD1 or TRBD2 for D (7 bases each). The CDR3 totals 15 residues. V shed 3 bases and J shed 4 bases, with 13 bases lying between them. The germline CDR1 and CDR2 sequences are ENHRY and SYGVKD. The CDR3 sequence: CAISEGQGGYNEQFF. The CDR3 bases are TGTGCCATCAGTGAAGGGCAGGGGGGGTACAATGAGCAGTTCTTC.

The chain carries TRBV12-3 or TRBV12-4 and TRBJ1-2, with D uncertain. V was trimmed by 3 bases and J by 6 bases, leaving 5 bases between them. The CDR3 has 11 amino acids. This chain's CDR3 is CASSFYNGYTF. The CDR3 bases are TGTGCCAGCAGTTTTTACAATGGCTACACCTTC.

This clonotype was seen a handful of times. The gene calls are TRBV2 and TRBJ1-5; TRBD1 might be the D (6 bases). Germline lookup yields CDR1 SNHLY and CDR2 FYNNEI. Trimming took 6 bases from V and 6 from J, leaving 9 bases between them. There are 12 residues in the CDR3. CDR3 nucleotides: TGTGCCAGCAGAGGGGGAGGTCAGCCCCAGCATTTT. This sequence encodes CASRGGGQPQHF. Drawing the rest from reference TRBV2 and TRBJ1-5, the complete variable domain is EPEVTQTPSHQVTQMGQEVILRCVPISNHLYFYWYRQILGQKVEFLVSFYNNEISEKSEIFDDQFSVERPDGSNFTLKIRSTKLEDSAMYFCASRGGGQPQHFGDGTRLSIL.

This clonotype was observed at least ten times. The gene calls are TRBV2 and TRBJ2-7, with D possibly TRBD2 on 7 matching bases. V was trimmed by 7 bases and J by 0 bases, leaving 22 bases between them. Germline CDR1 reads SNHLY; CDR2 reads FYNNEI. This CDR3 is built from 17 residues. CDR3 sequence: CASTPPGGGGRSYEQYF. CDR3 sequence (DNA): TGTGCCAGCACCCCGCCCGGGGGCGGGGGCCGCTCCTACGAGCAGTACTTC.

This clonotype appeared many times. The chain couples TRBV5-1 to TRBJ2-5; the D is unclear. In germline, CDR1 is SGHRS, CDR2 YFSETQ. The CDR3 sequence is 14 residues long. Trimming left V 4 bases short and J 1 base short, with 11 bases between. In DNA, the CDR3 is TGCGCCAGCAGCCAGGACCCTCTCCAAGAGACCCAGTACTTC. Translating it yields CASSQDPLQETQYF.

This clonotype was detected ten times or more. The chain couples TRBV7-2 to TRBJ2-3, with 15 bases fitting TRBD2. CDR1 and CDR2 (germline): SGHTA, FQGNSA. The CDR3 loop spans 15 amino acids. V shed 4 bases and J 7 bases; nucleotides not matched to a gene: 3. In nucleotides, the CDR3 is TGTGCCAGCAGCTCCGGACTAGCGGGGGGGAATACGCAGTATTTT. It codes for CASSSGLAGGNTQYF.

This clonotype occurred a few times. The rearrangement uses TRBV6-1 and TRBJ2-7; 7 positions match TRBD1. Losses at the gene ends were 5 bases for V and 0 bases for J; bases not matched to a gene: 1. This CDR3 region has 13 residues. Germline V CDR1 and CDR2: MNHNS, SASEGT. The CDR3 DNA follows: TGTGCCAGCAGTCCAGGGGGCTCCTACGAGCAGTACTTC. Translating it yields CASSPGGSYEQYF.

This clonotype was picked up a small number of times. A junction boundary mismatches the germline segment, possibly from a read error. The chain employs TRBV6-2 or TRBV6-3 and TRBJ1-1, with D uncertain. The CDR3 loop spans 13 amino acids. From germline, CDR1 is MNHEY and CDR2 SVGEGT. The CDR3 DNA reads TGTGCCAGCAGTAACTCAGTGAACACTGAAGCTTTCTTT. As protein: CASSNSVNTEAFF.

This rearrangement joins TRBV23-1 to TRBJ1-4, with D possibly matching TRBD1 (5 bases). Being an ORF, TRBV23-1 has a function that is uncertain. The CDR3 covers 19 residues. The V gene lost 8 bases and the J gene lost 2 bases, with 27 bases spanning the gap. The CDR3 bases are TGCGCCAGCTACCTAAGCCAGGAGGGGTGGGACCCTACTAATGAAAAACTGTTTTTT. Translated, it gives CASYLSQEGWDPTNEKLFF.